This TCR beta chain was found in a study of cytomegalovirus exposure and HLA in healthy donors. Points from the study as a whole: A classifier reportedly called cytomegalovirus status with high sensitivity and specificity. Altogether, some 160 TCR beta chains were recorded as cytomegalovirus-associated.

Comments on this clone: What it binds is unknown.

The study sampled nominally healthy donors, though unrecorded immune exposures were likely. The study ran its PCR with 60 Vbeta and 13 Jbeta primers. The table came from immunoSEQ multiplex PCR; TCRdb's copy has only in-frame clones and leaves some out. The table lists over 110,000 clones, roughly 78% of them singletons. The sequence came from a female donor in good health and CMV-seronegative. Sequences were obtained from PBMCs.

CDR3 protein: CASSEMVRSQPQHF. The CDR3 region has the DNA TGTGCCAGCAGTGAGATGGTTAGGAGTCAGCCCCAGCATTTT. The V gene is TRBV2, the J gene TRBJ1-5; D gene unclear. The length of the CDR3 is 14 residues. Germline V gene lookup returns CDR1 SNHLY and CDR2 FYNNEI. The germline V and J ends were trimmed by 3 bases and 6 bases, with 12 bases remaining between them.